This T cell receptor (beta chain) appears in the sequencing data of a study of a mutant IDH1 vaccine in newly diagnosed glioma (dated by TCRdb to about 2021). Turning to the overall study: Eight vaccinations were administered to patients in weeks 1, 3, 5, 7, 11, 15, 19 and 23, corresponding to visits V03 through V10. Vaccination began 4-6 weeks after radiotherapy alone, or alongside temozolomide cycles in the chemotherapy-containing groups. Of the approximately 29 treated patients, around 60% were male and about 40% were female, and a mean age of roughly 41 years was recorded. Before enrollment, patients had received standard therapy of radiotherapy alone, temozolomide alone, or radiochemotherapy with temozolomide; most received the combination. Peripheral blood was collected at six visits: V03 (baseline), V05, V07, V10, V12 and V13. Longitudinal TCRB deep sequencing was performed for around 23 treated patients wherever samples were available for exploratory analyses. The study at large found these results: Immune responses induced by the vaccine were seen in approximately 93% of patients across multiple MHC alleles. Pseudoprogression appeared unrelated to alterations in the top peripheral T cell clonotypes detected by TCRB sequencing. The authors stated that sample limitations prevented analyses of patient blood samples from being reproduced. Selection of PBMC samples for TCRB deep sequencing was based on availability.

Concerning this clone itself: The antigen it binds to is not known. No quality values exist for individual bases; no much larger clone is one base distant.

Library preparation used the immunoSEQ multiplex PCR assay. Rearranged TCR beta chain sequences were amplified with the hsTCRB Kit following the manufacturer's protocol. TCRB libraries were sequenced on an Illumina MiSeq. The paper's data handling went like this. Demultiplexing, trimming and gene mapping were performed with the kit vendor's proprietary platform. The immuneACCESS repertoire file appears here via TCRdb, limited to in-frame rearrangements. These files lack a portion of the clones; in checked studies, under half of the deficit traces to unresolved V genes, and the cause of the others is not known. The DNA was the basis for D and trimming; V, J and clone size are from that table. For this sample the table gives roughly 30,000 clones, of which roughly 78% were detected only once. The biggest ten clones account for approximately 25% of the sample. The time point label corresponds to: week 11, during vaccination. Every vaccine dose consisted of 300 ug of a 20-mer mutant IDH1 peptide in Montanide, administered subcutaneously together with topical imiquimod. Newly diagnosed WHO grade 3 or 4 IDH1-mutant astrocytomas showing loss of nuclear ATRX were present in the donors. The samples were drawn from NOA16, a multicentre, single-arm, open-label phase I trial in Germany that tested a mutant IDH1 peptide vaccine in humans for the first time. Genomic DNA for TCRB sequencing was extracted from EDTA blood using the DNeasy Blood and Tissue Kit.

From the cysteine up to the phenylalanine, the CDR3 has a length of 14 residues. Here the CDR3 DNA is all that survives: 42 bases in frame from base 1. V is reduced by 4 bases and J by 5 bases, leaving a spacing of 15 bases between them. CDR1 and CDR2, per the germline V gene (reference sequence), are SGHNT and YYREEE. This material consisted of PBMCs, taken from a glioma patient whose treatment included an IDH1 peptide vaccine. The TCR sequence derives from a man under 40 with glioma. The rearranged chain carries TRBV5-4 and TRBJ1-1, with TRBD1 as a weak D call on 5 bases. The CDR3 region reads CASSPWDRSTEAFF. The DNA sequence is as follows: TGTGCCAGCAGCCCCTGGGACCGTTCTACTGAAGCTTTCTTT.